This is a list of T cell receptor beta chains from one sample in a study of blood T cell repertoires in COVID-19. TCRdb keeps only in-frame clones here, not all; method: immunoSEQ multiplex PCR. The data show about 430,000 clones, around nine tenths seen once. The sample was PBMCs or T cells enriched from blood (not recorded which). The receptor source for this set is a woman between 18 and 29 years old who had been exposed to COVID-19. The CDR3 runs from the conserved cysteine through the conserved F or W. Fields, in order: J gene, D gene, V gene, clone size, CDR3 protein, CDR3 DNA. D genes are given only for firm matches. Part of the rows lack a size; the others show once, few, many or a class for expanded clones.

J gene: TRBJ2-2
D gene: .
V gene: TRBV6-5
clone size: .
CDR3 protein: CASREGANTGELFF
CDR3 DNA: TGTGCCAGCAGGGAGGGGGCCAACACCGGGGAGCTGTTTTTT

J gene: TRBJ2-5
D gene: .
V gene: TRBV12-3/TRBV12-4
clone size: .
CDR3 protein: CASRGLETQYF
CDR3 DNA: TGTGCCAGCAGGGGCCTAGAGACCCAGTACTTC

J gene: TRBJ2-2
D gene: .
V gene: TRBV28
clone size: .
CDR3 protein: CASSENRDTYTGELFF
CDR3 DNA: TGTGCCAGCAGCGAGAACCGGGACACATACACCGGGGAGCTGTTTTTT

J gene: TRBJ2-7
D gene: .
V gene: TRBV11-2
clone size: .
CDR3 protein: CASSLGLDYEQYF
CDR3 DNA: TGTGCCAGCAGCTTAGGACTAGATTACGAGCAGTACTTC

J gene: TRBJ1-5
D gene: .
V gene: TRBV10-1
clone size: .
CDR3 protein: CATVVLDSNQPQHF
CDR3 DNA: TGCGCCACCGTTGTCTTAGATAGCAATCAGCCCCAGCATTTT

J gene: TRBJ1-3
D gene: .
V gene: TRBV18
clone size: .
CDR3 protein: CASSDMSGNTIYF
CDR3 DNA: TGTGCCAGCTCAGACATGTCTGGAAACACCATATATTTT

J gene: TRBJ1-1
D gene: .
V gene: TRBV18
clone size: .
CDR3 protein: CASSLQSGGGTEAFF
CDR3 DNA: TGTGCCAGCTCACTCCAATCAGGCGGGGGGACTGAAGCTTTCTTT

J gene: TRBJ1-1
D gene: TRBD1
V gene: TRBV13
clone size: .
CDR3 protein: CASSLPGQGNTEAFF
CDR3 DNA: TGTGCCAGCAGCTTACCGGGACAGGGGAACACTGAAGCTTTCTTT

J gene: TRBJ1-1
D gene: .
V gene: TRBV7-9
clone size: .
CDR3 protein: CASSAYEGTEAFF
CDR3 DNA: TGTGCCAGCTCAGCTTACGAGGGCACTGAAGCTTTCTTT

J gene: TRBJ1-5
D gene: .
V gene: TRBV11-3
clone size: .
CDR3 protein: CASSLFSQPQHF
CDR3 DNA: TGTGCCAGCAGCTTATTTAGTCAGCCCCAGCATTTT

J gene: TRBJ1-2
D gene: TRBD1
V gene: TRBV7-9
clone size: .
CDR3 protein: CAGTTGDGYTF
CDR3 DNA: TGTGCCGGTACAACAGGGGATGGCTACACCTTC

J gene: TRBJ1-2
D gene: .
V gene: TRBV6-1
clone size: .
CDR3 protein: CASSEALVRIQNYGYTF
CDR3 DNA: TGTGCCAGCAGTGAAGCGTTGGTTCGAATCCAGAACTATGGCTACACCTTC

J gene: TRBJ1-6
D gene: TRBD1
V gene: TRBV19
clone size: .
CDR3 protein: CASSPLQGSSYNSPLHF
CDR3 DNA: TGTGCCAGTAGTCCGCTACAGGGGAGCTCCTATAATTCACCCCTCCACTTT

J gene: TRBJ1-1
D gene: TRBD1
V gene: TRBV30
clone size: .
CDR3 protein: CAWSVLPGGTEAFF
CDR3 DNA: TGTGCCTGGAGTGTACTGCCAGGGGGCACTGAAGCTTTCTTT

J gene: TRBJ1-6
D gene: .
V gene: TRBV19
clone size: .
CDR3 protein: CASRTTASPLHF
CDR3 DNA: TGTGCCAGTAGAACGACAGCTTCACCCCTCCACTTT

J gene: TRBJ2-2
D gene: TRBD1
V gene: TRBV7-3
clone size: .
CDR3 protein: CASSLGQGRTGELFF
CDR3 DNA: TGTGCCAGCAGCTTAGGACAGGGGAGGACCGGGGAGCTGTTTTTT

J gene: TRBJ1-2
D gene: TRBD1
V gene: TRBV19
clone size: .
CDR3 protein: CASSILYGTGYGYTF
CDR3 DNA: TGTGCCAGTAGTATCCTTTACGGGACAGGGTATGGCTACACCTTC

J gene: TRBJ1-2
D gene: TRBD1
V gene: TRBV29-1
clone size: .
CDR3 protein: CSALDREDGYTF
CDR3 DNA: TGCAGCGCTCTTGACAGGGAGGATGGCTACACCTTC

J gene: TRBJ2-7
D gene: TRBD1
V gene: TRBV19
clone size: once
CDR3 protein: CASSTGQGDIRSEQYF
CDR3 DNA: TGTGCCAGTAGTACCGGACAGGGAGATATTCGGTCCGAGCAGTACTTC

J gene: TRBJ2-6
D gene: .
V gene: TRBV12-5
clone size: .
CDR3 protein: CASGLDSHSGANVLTF
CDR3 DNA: TGTGCTAGTGGACTTGACAGCCACTCTGGGGCCAACGTCCTGACTTTC

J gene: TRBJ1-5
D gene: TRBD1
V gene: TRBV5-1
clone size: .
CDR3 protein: CASSVTGEGTQPQHF
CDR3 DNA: TGCGCCAGCAGCGTGACAGGGGAAGGAACTCAGCCCCAGCATTTT

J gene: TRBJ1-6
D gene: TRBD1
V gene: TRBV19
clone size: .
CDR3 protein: CASRAQGEPLHF
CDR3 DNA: TGTGCCAGTAGAGCCCAGGGGGAACCCCTCCACTTT

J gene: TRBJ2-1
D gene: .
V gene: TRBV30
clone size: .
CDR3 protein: CAWSVVSAYNEQFF
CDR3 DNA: TGTGCCTGGAGTGTAGTTAGCGCATACAATGAGCAGTTCTTC

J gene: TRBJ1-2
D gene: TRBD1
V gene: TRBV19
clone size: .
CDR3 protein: CASRDRAVHGYTF
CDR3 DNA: TGTGCCAGTAGAGACAGGGCGGTACATGGCTACACCTTC

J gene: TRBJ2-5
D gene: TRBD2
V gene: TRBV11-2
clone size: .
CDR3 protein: CASSLVLSTSGKETQYF
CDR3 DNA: TGTGCCAGCAGCTTAGTTTTATCGACTAGCGGGAAAGAGACCCAGTACTTC

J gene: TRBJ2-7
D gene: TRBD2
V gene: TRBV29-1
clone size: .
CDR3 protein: CSVWDYTGEQYF
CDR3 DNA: TGCAGCGTTTGGGACTACACGGGGGAGCAGTACTTC

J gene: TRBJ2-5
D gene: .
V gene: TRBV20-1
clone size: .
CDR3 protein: CSATDRETQYF
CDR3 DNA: TGCAGTGCTACCGATCGGGAGACCCAGTACTTC

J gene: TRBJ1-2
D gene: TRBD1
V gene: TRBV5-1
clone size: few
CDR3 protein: CASSWTGEDGYTF
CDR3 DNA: TGCGCCAGCAGCTGGACAGGGGAGGATGGCTACACCTTC

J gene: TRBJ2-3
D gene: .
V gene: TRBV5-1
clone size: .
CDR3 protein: CASRDWVGAGDTQYF
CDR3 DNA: TGCGCCAGCAGAGACTGGGTGGGAGCTGGGGATACGCAGTATTTT

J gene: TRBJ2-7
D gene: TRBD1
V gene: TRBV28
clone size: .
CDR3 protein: CASSKRTGLTEQYF
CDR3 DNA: TGTGCCAGCAGCAAAAGGACAGGGTTAACGGAGCAGTACTTC

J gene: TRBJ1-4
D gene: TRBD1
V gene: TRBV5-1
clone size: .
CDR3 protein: CASSSGGGAREKLFF
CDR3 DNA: TGCGCCAGCAGTTCCGGAGGGGGCGCACGGGAAAAACTGTTTTTT

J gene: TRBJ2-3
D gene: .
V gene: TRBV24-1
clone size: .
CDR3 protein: CATRAGDTQYF
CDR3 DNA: TGTGCCACCCGGGCGGGGGATACGCAGTATTTT

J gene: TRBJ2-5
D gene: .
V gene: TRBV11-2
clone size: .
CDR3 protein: CASSLGGESRETQYF
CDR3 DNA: TGTGCCAGCAGCTTAGGGGGGGAGTCAAGAGAGACCCAGTACTTC

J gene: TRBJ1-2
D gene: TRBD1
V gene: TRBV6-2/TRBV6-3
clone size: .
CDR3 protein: CASSTGTARLNYGYTF
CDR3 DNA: TGTGCCAGCAGTACCGGGACAGCCCGGTTAAACTATGGCTACACCTTC

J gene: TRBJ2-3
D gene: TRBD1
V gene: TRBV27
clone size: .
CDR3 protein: CASSSVPGQGLDTQYF
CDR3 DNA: TGTGCCAGCAGTTCGGTTCCGGGACAGGGGCTCGATACGCAGTATTTT

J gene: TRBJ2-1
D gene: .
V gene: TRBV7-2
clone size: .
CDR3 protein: CASSLTADYNEQFF
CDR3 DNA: TGTGCCAGCAGCTTAACGGCGGACTACAATGAGCAGTTCTTC

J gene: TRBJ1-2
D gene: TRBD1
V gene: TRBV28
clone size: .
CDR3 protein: CASEDHTDRVTGYTF
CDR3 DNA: TGTGCCAGCGAAGACCACACGGACAGGGTGACTGGCTACACCTTC

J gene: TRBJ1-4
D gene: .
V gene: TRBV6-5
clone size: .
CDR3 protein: CASSYSPGANEKLFF
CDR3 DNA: TGTGCCAGCAGTTACTCACCGGGGGCTAATGAAAAACTGTTTTTT

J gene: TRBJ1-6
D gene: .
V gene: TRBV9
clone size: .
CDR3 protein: CASSGQGLYNSPLHF
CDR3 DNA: TGTGCCAGCAGCGGTCAGGGGTTGTATAATTCACCCCTCCACTTT

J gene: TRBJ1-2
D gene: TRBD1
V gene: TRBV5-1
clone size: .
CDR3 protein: CASSLTGGNYGYTF
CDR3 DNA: TGCGCCAGCAGCTTGACAGGGGGCAACTATGGCTACACCTTC

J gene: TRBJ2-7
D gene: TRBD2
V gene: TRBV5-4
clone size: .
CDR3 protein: CASSLGGGLPSYEQYF
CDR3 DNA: TGTGCCAGCAGCTTGGGGGGAGGGCTCCCCTCGTACGAGCAGTACTTC

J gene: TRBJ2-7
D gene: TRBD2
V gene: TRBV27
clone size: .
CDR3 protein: CASSLLPGTTTPYEQYF
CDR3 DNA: TGTGCCAGCAGTTTACTCCCAGGGACTACCACCCCCTACGAGCAGTACTTC

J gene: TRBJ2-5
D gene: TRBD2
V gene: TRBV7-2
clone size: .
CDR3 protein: CASSLGTSGGQETQYF
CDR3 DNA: TGTGCCAGCAGCTTAGGGACTAGCGGGGGTCAAGAGACCCAGTACTTC

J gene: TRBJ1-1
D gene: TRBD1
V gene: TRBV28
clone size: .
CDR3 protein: CASSRDRVSEAFF
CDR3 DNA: TGTGCCAGCAGCCGCGACAGGGTCTCTGAAGCTTTCTTT

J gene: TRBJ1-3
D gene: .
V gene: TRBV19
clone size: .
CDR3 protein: CASSTGYGSSGNTIYF
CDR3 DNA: TGTGCCAGTAGTACGGGTTATGGGAGCTCTGGAAACACCATATATTTT

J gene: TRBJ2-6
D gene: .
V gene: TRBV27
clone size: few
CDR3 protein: CASTLRINNPTSGANVLTF
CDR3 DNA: TGTGCCAGCACCCTGAGGATCAACAATCCCACCTCTGGGGCCAACGTCCTGACTTTC

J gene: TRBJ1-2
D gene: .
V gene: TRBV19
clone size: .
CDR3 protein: CASSMTTTTNYGYTF
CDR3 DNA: TGTGCCAGTAGTATGACAACAACCACCAACTATGGCTACACCTTC

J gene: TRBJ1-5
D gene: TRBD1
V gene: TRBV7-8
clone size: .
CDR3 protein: CASSLGGTGVVLQPQHF
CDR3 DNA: TGTGCCAGCAGCTTGGGCGGGACAGGGGTCGTCCTGCAGCCCCAGCATTTT

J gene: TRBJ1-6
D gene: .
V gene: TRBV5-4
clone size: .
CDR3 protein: CASTRLTDSGSPLHF
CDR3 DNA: TGTGCCAGCACCCGCCTGACTGACTCGGGTTCACCCCTCCACTTT

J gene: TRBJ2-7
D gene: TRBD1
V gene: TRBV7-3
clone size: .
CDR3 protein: CASSDTGEGAYEQYF
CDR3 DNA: TGTGCCAGCAGCGATACAGGGGAAGGGGCCTACGAGCAGTACTTC

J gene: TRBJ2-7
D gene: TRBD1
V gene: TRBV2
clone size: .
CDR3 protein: CASRRTGREQYF
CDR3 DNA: TGTGCCAGCAGACGGACAGGGCGGGAGCAGTACTTC

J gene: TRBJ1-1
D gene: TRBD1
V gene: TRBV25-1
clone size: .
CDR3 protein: CASSEYGTATEAFF
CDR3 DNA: TGTGCCAGCAGTGAATACGGGACAGCCACTGAAGCTTTCTTT

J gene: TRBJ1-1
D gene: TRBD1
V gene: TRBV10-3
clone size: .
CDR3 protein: CAISGDRGDTEAFF
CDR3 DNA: TGTGCCATCAGTGGCGACAGGGGGGACACTGAAGCTTTCTTT

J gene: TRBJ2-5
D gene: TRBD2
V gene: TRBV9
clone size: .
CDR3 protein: CASSVQRGNQETQYF
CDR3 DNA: TGTGCCAGCAGCGTTCAGCGGGGAAATCAAGAGACCCAGTACTTC